The sequence of this TCR beta chain was determined in a study of T cell changes during pregnancy in multiple sclerosis (dated by TCRdb to the late 2010s). Describing the broader study: The study looked at changes in the T cell repertoire across pregnancy in women with multiple sclerosis.

The library was built by means of the immunoSEQ multiplex PCR assay. This immuneACCESS table, as held by TCRdb, lists in-frame sequences with V and J called but not all clones. Of the missing ones, under half trace to an unresolved V gene in checked studies; the others have no known cause. The sample includes about 47,000 clones, with 80% to 90% observed a single time. Roughly 8% of the sample is taken by the ten largest. This clone has only one observation. Its specific antigen is unknown. No much larger clone is present one base from it, and per-base qualities are unavailable. Measured from the cysteine to the phenylalanine, the CDR3 is 13 residues long. CDR3 DNA only is kept here, 39 bases in frame from base 1. The germline V gene supplies CDR1 MNHNS and CDR2 SASEGT. V is trimmed back by 8 bases and J by 0 bases, and the junction contains 2 bases that no gene match accounts for.

The chain employs TRBV6-1 and TRBJ2-7; 9 bases in between match TRBD1. The specimen comprised CD8+ T cells from peripheral blood mononuclear cells, sampled in the second trimester of pregnancy. The source is a female donor with multiple sclerosis, enrolled in a pregnancy study. The DNA reads as follows: TGTGCCAGCCGACAGGGGGGCTCCTACGAGCAGTACTTC. This encodes CASRQGGSYEQYF.